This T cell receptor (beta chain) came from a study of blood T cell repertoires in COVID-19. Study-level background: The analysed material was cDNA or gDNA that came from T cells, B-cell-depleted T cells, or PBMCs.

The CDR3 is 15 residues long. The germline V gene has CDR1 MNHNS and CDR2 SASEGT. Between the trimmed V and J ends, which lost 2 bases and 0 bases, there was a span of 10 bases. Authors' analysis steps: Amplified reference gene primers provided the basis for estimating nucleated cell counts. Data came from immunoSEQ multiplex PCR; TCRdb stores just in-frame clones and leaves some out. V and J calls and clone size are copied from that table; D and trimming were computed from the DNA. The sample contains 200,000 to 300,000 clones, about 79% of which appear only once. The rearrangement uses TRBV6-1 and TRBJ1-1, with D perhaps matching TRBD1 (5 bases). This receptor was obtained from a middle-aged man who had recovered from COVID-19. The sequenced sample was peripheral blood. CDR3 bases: TGTGCCAGCAGTGAAATGGGAGGGGTGAACACTGAAGCTTTCTTT. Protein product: CASSEMGGVNTEAFF.